A single sample gave rise to the 9 T cell receptor beta chains below, sequenced in a study of regulatory T cells in long-lasting Graves disease. Time point described: newly diagnosed GD, antithyroid drugs for less than 3 months. PBMCs were the source of the RNA used for TCR sequencing. According to the study, TCR beta libraries were built with iRepertoire HTBI primers and CDR3-region Arm-PCR. Each CDR3 protein is one row after TCRdb ran MiXCR on the multiplex PCR reads. The sample lists about 530,000 distinct CDR3 sequences; 16% were seen once. This sample was shared with a second study, whose subject was T cells in Graves' hyperthyroidism and ophthalmopathy.

The sample was peripheral blood mononuclear cells (PBMCs), taken at new diagnosis, from a patient treated with antithyroid drugs. These receptors came from a woman aged 35 to 59 with Graves disease.

This clonotype was observed a handful of times. V gene TRBV3-1 combines with J gene TRBJ1-2; D is unclear. V lost 1 base and J 1 base, leaving 7 bases between the germline ends. From germline, CDR1 is LGHDT and CDR2 YNNKEL (reference sequence). The CDR3 is made up of 14 amino acids. CDR3 region: CASSQGLVNYGYTF. CDR3 sequence (DNA): TGTGCCAGCAGCCAAGGCTTAGTTAACTATGGCTACACCTTC.

The chain carries TRBV5-4 and TRBJ2-5; D is undetermined. V was clipped by 7 bases and J by 2 bases, with 9 bases between them. CDR3 length equals 12 residues. The germline CDR1 and CDR2 sequences are SGHNT and YYREEE (reference sequence). CDR3 nucleotide sequence: TGTGCCAGCCTGCACGTTCAAGAGACCCAGTACTTC. It is translated as CASLHVQETQYF.

This clonotype was counted between two and nine times. A far larger clone is one base from this, pointing to a likely read error. This chain uses TRBV12-3 or TRBV12-4 with TRBJ1-2; D is ambiguous. V gave up 0 bases and J gave up 6 bases, with 2 bases separating them. The CDR3 has 11 amino acids. CDR3 nucleotide sequence: TGTGCCAGCAGTTTAGCCAATGGCTACACCTTC. It specifies CASSLANGYTF.

This clonotype was recorded many times. The chain has TRBV18 and TRBJ1-1, with 7 bases fitting TRBD1. The germline V gene encodes CDR1 KGHSH and CDR2 LQKENI. V gave up 3 bases and J gave up 2 bases; unmatched junction bases: 9. This CDR3 is 16 amino acids long. CDR3 loop: CASSPQGQFKNTEAFF. DNA of the CDR3: TGTGCCAGCTCACCCCAGGGACAGTTTAAAAACACTGAAGCTTTCTTT. The whole variable domain, remainder taken from reference TRBV18 and TRBJ1-1, is NAGVMQNPRHLVRRRGQEARLRCSPMKGHSHVYWYRQLPEEGLKFMVYLQKENIIDESGMPKERFSAEFPKEGPSILRIQQVVRGDSAAYFCASSPQGQFKNTEAFFGQGTRLTVV.

As to this clonotype: The conserved phenylalanine or tryptophan normally closing the CDR3 is absent here, so this likely arose from a read error. The gene calls are TRBV5-1 and TRBJ1-2; 9 bases line up with TRBD1. This CDR3 has 15 residues. Losses at the gene ends were 0 bases for V and 1 base for J; bases not matched to a gene: 1. In germline, CDR1 is SGHRS, CDR2 YFSETQ. Written as DNA, the CDR3 is TGCGCCAGCAGCTTGGGGACAGGGGATAACTATGGCTACACCTCC. Its protein product is CASSLGTGDNYGYTS.

This clonotype was seen many times. The gene calls are TRBV5-1 and TRBJ1-2; a possible D gene is TRBD1 (5 bases). Trimming removed 4 bases at V and 7 bases at J, with 14 bases between. This CDR3 has 13 residues. CDR1 and CDR2 (germline): SGHRS, YFSETQ. CDR3 sequence: CASSPTDSTGYTF. The CDR3 DNA follows: TGCGCCAGCAGCCCTACCGACAGCACTGGCTACACCTTC.

This clonotype occurred many times. J is TRBJ1-3 and V is TRBV30; no clear D gene. The CDR3 runs 16 residues. Germline V gene lookup returns CDR1 GTSNPN and CDR2 SVGIG (reference sequence). Trimming took 3 bases from V and 2 from J, leaving 17 bases between them. The CDR3 nucleotides are TGTGCCTGGAGGCCCCCTGGCAGAATGGCTGGAAACACCATATATTTT. The encoded protein is CAWRPPGRMAGNTIYF. Variable domain in full (rest from reference TRBV30 and TRBJ1-3): SQTIHQWPATLVQPVGSPLSLECTVEGTSNPNLYWYRQAAGRGLQLLFYSVGIGQISSEVPQNLSASRPQDRQFILSSKKLLLSDSGFYLCAWRPPGRMAGNTIYFGEGSWLTVV.

V usage is TRBV11-3 and J usage is TRBJ1-4; perhaps TRBD1 as D (6 bases). Between the trimmed V and J ends, which lost 4 bases and 4 bases, there was a span of 10 bases. The CDR3 runs to 14 residues. The germline V gene encodes CDR1 SGHNT and CDR2 YENEEA. The CDR3 DNA follows: TGTGCCAGCAGCTGGCAGGGGAGTAATGAAAAACTGTTTTTT. It codes for CASSWQGSNEKLFF.

This clonotype was detected a few times. The J gene is TRBJ1-1, the V gene TRBV7-2, with 9 bases fitting TRBD1. After removal of 3 bases from V and 7 bases from J, the junction contained 6 bases not matched to a gene. Germline V gene lookup returns CDR1 SGHTA and CDR2 FQGNSA. The CDR3 extends over 14 amino acids. CDR3 region: CASSFDRGWGEAFF. CDR3 nucleotides: TGTGCCAGCAGCTTCGACAGGGGGTGGGGTGAAGCTTTCTTT.